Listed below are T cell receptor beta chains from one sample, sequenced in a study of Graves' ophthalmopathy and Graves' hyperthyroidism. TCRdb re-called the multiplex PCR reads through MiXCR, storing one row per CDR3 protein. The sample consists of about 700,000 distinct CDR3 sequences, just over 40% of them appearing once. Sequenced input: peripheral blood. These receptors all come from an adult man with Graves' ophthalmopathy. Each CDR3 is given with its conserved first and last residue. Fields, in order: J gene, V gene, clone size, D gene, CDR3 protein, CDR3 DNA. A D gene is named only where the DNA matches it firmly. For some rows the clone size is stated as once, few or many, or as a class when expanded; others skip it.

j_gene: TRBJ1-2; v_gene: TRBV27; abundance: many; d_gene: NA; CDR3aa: CASSPGNGYTF; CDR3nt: TGTGCCAGCAGCCCAGGGAACGGCTACACCTTC
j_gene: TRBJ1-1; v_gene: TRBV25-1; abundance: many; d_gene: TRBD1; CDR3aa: CASSGPTGAYEAFF; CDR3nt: TGTGCCAGCAGTGGGCCGACAGGGGCCTATGAAGCTTTCTTT
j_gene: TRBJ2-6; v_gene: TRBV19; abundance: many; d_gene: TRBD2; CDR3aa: CATSRGGAGANVLTF; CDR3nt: TGTGCCACTTCCCGTGGGGGGGCTGGGGCCAACGTCCTGACTTTC
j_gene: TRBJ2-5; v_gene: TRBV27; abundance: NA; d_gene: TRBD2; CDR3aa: CASRLLGLAEKETQYF; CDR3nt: TGTGCCAGCAGACTTTTGGGACTAGCGGAAAAAGAGACCCAGTACTTC
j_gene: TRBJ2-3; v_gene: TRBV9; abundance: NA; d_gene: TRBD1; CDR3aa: CASSVEHRGDTQYF; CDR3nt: TGTGCCAGCAGCGTAGAGCACAGGGGTGATACGCAGTATTTT
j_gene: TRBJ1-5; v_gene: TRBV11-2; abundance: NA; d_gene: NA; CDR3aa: CASRRTGFNQPQHF; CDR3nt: TGTGCCAGCAGACGTACAGGTTTCAATCAGCCCCAGCATTTT
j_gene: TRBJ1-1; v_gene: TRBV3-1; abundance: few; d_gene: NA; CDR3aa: CASSQVPGEAEAFF; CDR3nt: TGTGCCAGCAGCCAAGTACCCGGGGAGGCTGAAGCTTTCTTT
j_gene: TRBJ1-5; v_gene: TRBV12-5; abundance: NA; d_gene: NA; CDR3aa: CASREIRGGNQPQHF; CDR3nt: TGTGCCAGCAGAGAAATCCGGGGTGGAAATCAGCCCCAGCATTTT
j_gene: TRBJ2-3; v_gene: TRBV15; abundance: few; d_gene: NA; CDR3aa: CATSRDVLAVTQYF; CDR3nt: TGTGCCACCAGCAGAGACGTCTTAGCAGTTACGCAGTATTTT
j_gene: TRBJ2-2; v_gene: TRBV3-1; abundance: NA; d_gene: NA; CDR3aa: CASSQATELFF; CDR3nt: TGTGCCAGCAGCCAAGCTACAGAGCTGTTTTTT
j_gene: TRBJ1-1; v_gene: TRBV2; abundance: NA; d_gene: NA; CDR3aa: CASSHREWITEAFF; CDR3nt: TGTGCCAGCAGTCACCGAGAGTGGATCACTGAAGCTTTCTTT
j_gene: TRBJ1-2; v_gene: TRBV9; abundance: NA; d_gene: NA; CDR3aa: CASSQARTGRVDGYTF; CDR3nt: TGTGCCAGCAGCCAGGCCAGGACGGGCCGCGTCGATGGCTACACCTTC
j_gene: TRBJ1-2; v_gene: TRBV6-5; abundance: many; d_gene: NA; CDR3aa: CASSRQANYGYTF; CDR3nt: TGTGCCAGCAGCCGACAGGCAAACTATGGCTACACCTTC
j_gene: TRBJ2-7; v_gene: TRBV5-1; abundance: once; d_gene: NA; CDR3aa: CASRGGRIHEQYF; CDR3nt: TGCGCCAGCAGGGGGGGCAGGATCCACGAGCAGTACTTC
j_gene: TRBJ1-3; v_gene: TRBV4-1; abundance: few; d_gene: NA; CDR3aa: CASSQGMLSGNTIYF; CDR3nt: TGCGCCAGCAGCCAAGGGATGCTCTCTGGAAACACCATATATTTT
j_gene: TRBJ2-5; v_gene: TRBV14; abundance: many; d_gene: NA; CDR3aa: CASSQDPRGETQYF; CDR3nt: TGTGCCAGCAGCCAAGATCCCAGGGGAGAGACCCAGTACTTC
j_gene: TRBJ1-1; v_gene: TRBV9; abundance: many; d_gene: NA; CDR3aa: CASSVAPISEAFF; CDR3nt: TGTGCCAGCAGCGTAGCGCCCATATCTGAAGCTTTCTTT
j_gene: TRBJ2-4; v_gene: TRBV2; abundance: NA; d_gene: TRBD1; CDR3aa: CASSRDRGENIQYF; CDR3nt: TGTGCCAGCAGTCGGGACAGGGGGGAAAACATTCAGTACTTC
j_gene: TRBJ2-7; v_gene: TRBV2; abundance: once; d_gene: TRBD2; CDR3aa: CASNGGGYQEQYF; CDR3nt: TGTGCCAGCAACGGGGGGGGATACCAAGAGCAGTACTTC
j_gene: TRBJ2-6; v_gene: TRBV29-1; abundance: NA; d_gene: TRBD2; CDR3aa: CSVEGSGRAPGANVLTF; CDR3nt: TGCAGCGTTGAGGGTAGCGGGAGGGCCCCCGGGGCCAACGTCCTGACTTTC
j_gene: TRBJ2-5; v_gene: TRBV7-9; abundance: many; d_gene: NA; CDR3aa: CASSLERRQYF; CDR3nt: TGTGCCAGCAGCTTAGAGCGGCGCCAGTACTTC
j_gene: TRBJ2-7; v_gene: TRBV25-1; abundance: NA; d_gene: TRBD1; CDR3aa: CASSEMGQGYEQYF; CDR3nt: TGTGCCAGCAGTGAGATGGGACAGGGCTACGAGCAGTACTTC
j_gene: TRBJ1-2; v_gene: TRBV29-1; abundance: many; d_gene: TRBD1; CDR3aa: CSVDRQGLHYGYTF; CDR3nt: TGCAGCGTTGACCGACAGGGCCTTCACTATGGCTACACCTTC
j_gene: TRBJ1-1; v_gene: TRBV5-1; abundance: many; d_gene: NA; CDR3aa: CASSRDDTEAFF; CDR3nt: TGCGCCAGCAGCCGGGATGACACTGAAGCTTTCTTT
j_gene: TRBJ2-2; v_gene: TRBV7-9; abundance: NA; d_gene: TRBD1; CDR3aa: CASSTWPDRGLFF; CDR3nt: TGTGCCAGCAGCACTTGGCCCGACAGGGGGCTGTTTTTT
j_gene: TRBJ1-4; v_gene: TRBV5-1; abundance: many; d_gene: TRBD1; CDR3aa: CASKTGGATNEKLFF; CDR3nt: TGCGCCAGCAAGACAGGGGGCGCAACTAATGAAAAACTGTTTTTT
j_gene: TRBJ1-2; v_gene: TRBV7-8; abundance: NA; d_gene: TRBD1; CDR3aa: CASSFGTGNGYTF; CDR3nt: TGTGCCAGCAGCTTTGGGACAGGGAATGGCTACACCTTC
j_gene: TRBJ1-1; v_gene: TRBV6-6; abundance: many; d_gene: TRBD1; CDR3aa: CASTGGTGGNTEAFF; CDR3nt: TGTGCCAGCACCGGCGGGACAGGGGGGAACACTGAAGCTTTCTTT
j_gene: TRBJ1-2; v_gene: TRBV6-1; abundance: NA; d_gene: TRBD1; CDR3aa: CATRGAGRAANYGYTF; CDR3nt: TGTGCCACCAGGGGGGCGGGACGAGCGGCTAACTATGGCTACACCTTC
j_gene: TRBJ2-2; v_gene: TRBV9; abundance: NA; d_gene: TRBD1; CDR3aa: CASSLLQGNTGEPFF; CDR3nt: TGTGCCAGCAGCCTATTACAGGGGAACACCGGGGAGCCGTTTTTT
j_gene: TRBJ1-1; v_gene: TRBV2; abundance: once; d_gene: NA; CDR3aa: CASSEAGVGLEGTEAFF; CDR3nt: TGTGCCAGCAGTGAAGCGGGGGTAGGGCTCGAGGGGACTGAAGCTTTCTTT
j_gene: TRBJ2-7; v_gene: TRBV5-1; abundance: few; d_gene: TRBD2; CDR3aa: CASSPWTSGRLEQYF; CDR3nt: TGCGCCAGCAGCCCTTGGACTAGCGGGAGACTCGAGCAGTACTTC
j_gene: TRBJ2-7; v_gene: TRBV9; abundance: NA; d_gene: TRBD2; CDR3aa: CASSQSWGRGAGAYEQYF; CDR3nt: TGTGCCAGCAGCCAATCCTGGGGCAGGGGAGCGGGAGCCTACGAGCAGTACTTC
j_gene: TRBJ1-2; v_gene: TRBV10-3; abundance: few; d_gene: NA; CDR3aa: CASSYGGVGDGYTF; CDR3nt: TGTGCCAGCAGTTACGGAGGGGTCGGAGATGGCTACACCTTC
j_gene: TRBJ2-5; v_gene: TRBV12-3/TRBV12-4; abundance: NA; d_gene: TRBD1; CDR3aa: CASGTGGKETQYF; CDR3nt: TGTGCCAGCGGGACAGGGGGCAAGGAGACCCAGTACTTC
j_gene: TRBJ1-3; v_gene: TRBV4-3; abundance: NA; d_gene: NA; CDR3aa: CASSPHLANSGNTIYF; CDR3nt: TGCGCCAGCAGCCCTCACCTGGCTAACTCTGGAAACACCATATATTTT
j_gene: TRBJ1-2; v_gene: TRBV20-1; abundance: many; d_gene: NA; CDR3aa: CSAAAGTGYGYTF; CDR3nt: TGCAGTGCGGCTGCCGGGACCGGCTATGGCTACACCTTC
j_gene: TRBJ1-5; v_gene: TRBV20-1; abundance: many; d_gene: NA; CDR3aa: CSAPILRAGRNQPQHF; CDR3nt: TGCAGTGCTCCGATACTCAGAGCAGGGCGCAATCAGCCCCAGCATTTT
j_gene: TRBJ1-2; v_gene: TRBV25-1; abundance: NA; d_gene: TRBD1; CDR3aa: CASSLDRSGGVKNYGYTF; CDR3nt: TGTGCCAGCAGCTTGGATAGGTCAGGGGGAGTGAAAAACTATGGCTACACCTTC
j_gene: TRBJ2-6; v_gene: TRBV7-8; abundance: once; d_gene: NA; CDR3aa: CASSLAHSSGAGANVLTF; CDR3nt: TGTGCCAGCAGCTTAGCCCACAGTTCGGGGGCTGGGGCCAACGTCCTGACTTTC
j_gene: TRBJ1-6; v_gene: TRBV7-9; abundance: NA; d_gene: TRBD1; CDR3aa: CASSKGTEADPLHF; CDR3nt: TGTGCCAGCAGTAAAGGGACAGAGGCTGACCCCCTCCACTTT
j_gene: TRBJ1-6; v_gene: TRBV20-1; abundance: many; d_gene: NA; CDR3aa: CSARREADSPLHF; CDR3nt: TGCAGTGCTAGGAGGGAGGCAGATTCACCCCTCCACTTT
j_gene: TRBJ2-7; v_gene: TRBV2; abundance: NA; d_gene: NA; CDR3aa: CASSDRDGSYEQYF; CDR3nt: TGTGCCAGCAGTGACCGGGACGGCTCCTACGAGCAGTACTTC
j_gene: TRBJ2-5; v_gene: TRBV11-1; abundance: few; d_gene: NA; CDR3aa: CASSPDRDPWETQYF; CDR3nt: TGTGCCAGCAGCCCCGACCGGGACCCTTGGGAGACCCAGTACTTC
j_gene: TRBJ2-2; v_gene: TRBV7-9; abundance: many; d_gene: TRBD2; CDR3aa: CASSETGGIGELFF; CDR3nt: TGTGCCAGCAGCGAAACGGGGGGAATCGGGGAGCTGTTTTTT
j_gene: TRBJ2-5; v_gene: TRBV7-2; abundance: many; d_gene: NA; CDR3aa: CASTIPPRGTQYF; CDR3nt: TGTGCCAGCACCATTCCCCCTCGGGGGACCCAGTACTTC
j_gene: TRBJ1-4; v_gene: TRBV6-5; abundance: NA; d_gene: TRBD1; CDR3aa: CASRSGTGGRAEKLVF; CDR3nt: TGTGCCAGCAGGTCCGGGACAGGGGGCCGGGCTGAAAAGCTGGTTTTT
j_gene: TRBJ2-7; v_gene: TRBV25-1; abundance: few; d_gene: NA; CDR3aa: CASLGHGIRYEQYF; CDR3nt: TGTGCCAGCTTAGGACACGGAATTCGGTACGAGCAGTACTTC
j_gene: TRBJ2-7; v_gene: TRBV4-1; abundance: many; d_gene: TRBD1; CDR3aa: CASSQVGTGGDEQYF; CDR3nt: TGCGCCAGCAGCCAAGTGGGGACAGGGGGCGACGAGCAGTACTTC
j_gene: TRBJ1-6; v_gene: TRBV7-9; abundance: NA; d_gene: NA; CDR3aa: CASSDLPSASNSPLHF; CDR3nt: TGTGCCAGCAGCGATCTACCCAGCGCCAGTAATTCACCCCTCCACTTT
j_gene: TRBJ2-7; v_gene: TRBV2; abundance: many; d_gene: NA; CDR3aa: CASGALLGKWYF; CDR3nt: TGTGCCAGCGGCGCCCTGTTGGGGAAGTGGTACTTC
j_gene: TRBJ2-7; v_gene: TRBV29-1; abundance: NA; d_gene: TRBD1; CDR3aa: CSSRTGRYEQYF; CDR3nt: TGCAGCAGTAGGACAGGCCGCTACGAGCAGTACTTC
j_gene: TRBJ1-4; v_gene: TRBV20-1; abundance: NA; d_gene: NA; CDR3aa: CSAGTTGNEKLFF; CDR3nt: TGCAGTGCTGGGACAACGGGGAATGAAAAACTGTTTTTT
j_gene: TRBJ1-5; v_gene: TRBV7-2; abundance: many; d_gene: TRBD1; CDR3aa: CASSRRGDQPQHF; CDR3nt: TGTGCCAGCAGCCGCAGGGGGGACCAGCCCCAGCATTTT
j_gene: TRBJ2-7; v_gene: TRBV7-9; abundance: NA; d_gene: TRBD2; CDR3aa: CASSPLTTSGRLGQHF; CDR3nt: TGTGCCAGCAGCCCGCTGACTACTAGCGGGAGATTGGGGCAGCACTTC
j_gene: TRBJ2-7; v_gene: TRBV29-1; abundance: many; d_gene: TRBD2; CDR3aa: CSVTSGSQDEQYF; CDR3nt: TGCAGCGTTACTAGCGGGAGCCAAGACGAGCAGTACTTC
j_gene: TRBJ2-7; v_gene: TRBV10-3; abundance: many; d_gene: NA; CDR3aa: CAISESAGVVHEQYF; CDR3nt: TGTGCCATCAGTGAGTCAGCAGGGGTAGTTCACGAGCAGTACTTC
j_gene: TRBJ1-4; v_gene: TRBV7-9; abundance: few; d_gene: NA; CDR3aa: CASSYINEKLFF; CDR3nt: TGTGCCAGCAGCTACATTAATGAAAAGCTGTTTTTT
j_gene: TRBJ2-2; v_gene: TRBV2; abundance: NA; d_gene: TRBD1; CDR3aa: CASSKTGGRELFF; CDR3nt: TGTGCCAGCAGTAAAACAGGGGGCAGGGAGCTGTTTTTT